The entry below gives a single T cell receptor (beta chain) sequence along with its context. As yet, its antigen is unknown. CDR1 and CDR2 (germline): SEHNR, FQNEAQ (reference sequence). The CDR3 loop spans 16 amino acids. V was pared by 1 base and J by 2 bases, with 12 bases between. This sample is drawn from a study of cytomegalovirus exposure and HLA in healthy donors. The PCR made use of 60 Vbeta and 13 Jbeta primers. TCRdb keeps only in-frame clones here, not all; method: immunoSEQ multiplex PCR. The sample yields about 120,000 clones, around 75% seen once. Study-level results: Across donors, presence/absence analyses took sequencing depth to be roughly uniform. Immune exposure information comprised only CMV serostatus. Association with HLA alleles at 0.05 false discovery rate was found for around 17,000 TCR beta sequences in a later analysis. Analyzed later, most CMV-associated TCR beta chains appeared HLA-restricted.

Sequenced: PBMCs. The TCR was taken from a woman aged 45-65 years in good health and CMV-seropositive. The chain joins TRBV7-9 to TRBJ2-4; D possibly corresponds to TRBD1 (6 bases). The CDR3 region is CASSLDRDFPKNIQYF. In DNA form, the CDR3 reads TGTGCCAGCAGCTTAGACAGGGATTTCCCCAAAAACATTCAGTACTTC. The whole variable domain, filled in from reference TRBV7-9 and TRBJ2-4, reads DTGVSQNPRHKITKRGQNVTFRCDPISEHNRLYWYRQTLGQGPEFLTYFQNEAQLEKSRLLSDRFSAERPKGSFSTLEIQRTEQGDSAMYLCASSLDRDFPKNIQYFGAGTRLSVL.